This T cell receptor (beta chain) derives from a study of T-cell reconstitution after alpha-beta-depleted transplantation in children. Study-level points and caveats: For some patients, TCRbeta diversity was high at day 60 because of recipient T cells and thymic progenitors that survived. Most T-cell counts and diversity one year after the transplant came from T cells that were newly produced. By about two months after transplant, alpha-beta T cells reportedly arose from several hundred graft clones that had expanded.

This clonotype has a count of ten or more. What it binds is not known. Trimming stripped 0 bases from V and 1 base from J, with 5 bases between. This CDR3 is 14 amino acids long. Germline V lookup: CDR1 SGHTS, CDR2 YDEGEE. The authors prepared the TCRbeta library with unique molecular identifiers. In TCRdb, the PCR reads were re-called with MiXCR into one record per CDR3 protein. The sample lists roughly 150,000 distinct CDR3 sequences; 11% were seen once. The receptor comes from a boy aged 2 to 9 with acute myeloid leukemia, due to receive a stem cell transplant. V is TRBV5-8 and J is TRBJ2-1; no definite D call. The material sequenced was PBMCs, taken before TCRalphabeta/CD19-depleted stem cell transplant. The CDR3 loop reads CASSLARSYNEQFF. The CDR3 DNA follows: TGTGCCAGCAGCTTGGCTCGTTCCTACAATGAGCAGTTCTTC.